This T cell receptor (beta chain) was found in a study of beta chain features in type 1 diabetes. Background on the study: Comparable age, gender and cell yields were observed in patients relative to healthy donors.

The CDR3 has 11 residues. Looked up from germline, CDR1 is DFQATT and CDR2 is SNEGSKA (reference sequence). V lost 7 bases and J 4 bases, leaving 8 bases between the germline ends. CD4+ naive, central memory, regulatory and stem cell-like memory subsets were isolated by sorting on CD45RO/CCR7/CD25/CD127/CD95/CD27. All sorted populations exceeded 95% purity. A note on this clone: Its antigen is undetermined.

Whole-study results and caveats: In all four CD4+ subsets, TCRB CDR3 length was significantly, moderately reduced in type 1 diabetes.

Every isolated RNA sample was fully reverse transcribed, so sequencing captured expressed TCRB transcripts. This table comes from immunoSEQ multiplex PCR, and its TCRdb copy is limited to in-frame clones, with some not included. The table lists some 370,000 clones, around 10% of them singletons. The specimen was central memory CD4+ T cells from blood. The TCR was taken from a man aged 25-45 years with type 1 diabetes. The V and J genes are TRBV20-1 and TRBJ2-1; D unclear. The CDR3 loop reads CSVPGYNEQFF. CDR3 bases: TGCAGTGTACCAGGTTACAATGAGCAGTTCTTC.